The 32 T cell receptor beta chains listed next were all sequenced from one sample in a study of patients and donors after allogeneic stem cell transplantation. TCRdb itself ran the RT-PCR reads through MiXCR, one entry per CDR3 protein. The sample holds about a million distinct CDR3 sequences, roughly 17% seen once. The sample comprised blood, either unsorted or a sorted T cell fraction (not recorded which). Source of these receptors: a human donor who was either an allogeneic HSCT recipient or a stem cell or donor lymphocyte infusion donor (not recorded which). It is not recorded whose cells these are; they may come from a transplant donor.

This clonotype occurred a few times. This chain joins TRBV20-1 and TRBJ1-1; D remains ambiguous. This CDR3 comprises 10 residues. V was clipped by 6 bases and J by 11 bases, with 13 bases between them. Germline CDR1 is DFQATT and CDR2 is SNEGSKA (reference sequence). CDR3 sequence reads: CSARSAGAFF. The CDR3 region has the DNA TGCAGTGCCAGGTCGGCGGGGGCTTTCTTT.

In this sample, this clonotype turned up a few times. CDR3 loop: CASSKLGADTQYF. The CDR3 nucleotides are TGTGCCAGTTCCAAGCTAGGGGCAGATACGCAGTATTTT. The chain joins TRBV4-2 to TRBJ2-3; possibly TRBD1 for D (5 bases). V was cut by 9 bases and J by 4 bases, with 14 bases left in between. The germline V gene encodes CDR1 LGHNA and CDR2 YNFKEQ. This CDR3 has 13 residues.

This clonotype was observed at least ten times. The rearrangement joins TRBV10-3 to TRBJ2-2, with TRBD1 identical over 12 bases. V trimming: 6 bases; J trimming: 7 bases; junction bases outside the gene matches: 3. Per the germline V gene, CDR1 is ENHRY and CDR2 is SYGVKD. This CDR3 has 14 residues. CDR3 coding DNA: TGTGCCATCAGGGGACAGGGGGCCGGCGGGGAGCTGTTTTTT. Amino acid sequence: CAIRGQGAGGELFF.

This chain links TRBV20-1 with TRBJ1-1; no definite D call. Trimming removed 0 bases at V and 1 base at J, with 12 bases between. The germline V gene encodes CDR1 DFQATT and CDR2 SNEGSKA (reference sequence). This CDR3 is 15 amino acids long. CDR3 in DNA: TGCAGTGCTAGAGAACCCGGGCCAAAGAACACTGAAGCTTTCTTT. Protein product: CSAREPGPKNTEAFF.

This clonotype was seen a handful of times. This chain joins TRBV7-3 and TRBJ1-1; 11 positions agree with TRBD1. Trimming cost V 4 bases and J 11 bases; bases outside gene matches: 6. There are 13 residues in the CDR3. Per germline, CDR1 SGHTA and CDR2 FQGTGA. CDR3 DNA sequence: TGTGCCAGCAGCTACAGGACAGGGGGCGAGGCTTTCTTT. Its translation: CASSYRTGGEAFF.

The chain carries TRBV7-2 and TRBJ2-1; the match to TRBD2 covers 8 bases. The CDR3 covers 15 residues. Losses at the gene ends were 5 bases for V and 4 bases for J; bases not matched to a gene: 7. The germline V gene encodes CDR1 SGHTA and CDR2 FQGNSA. For the CDR3, the DNA is TGTGCCAGCAGCCTCGGGACTAGTGTGTACAATGAGCAGTTCTTC. It yields the protein CASSLGTSVYNEQFF.

The chain carries TRBV5-1 and TRBJ2-1; 15 bases match TRBD2. CDR1 SGHRS and CDR2 YFSETQ come from the germline V gene. The ends lost 4 bases at V and 4 bases at J; junction bases unmatched: 12. CDR3 length: 19 amino acids. CDR3 in amino acids: CASSPGGLAGGLTYNEQFF. The CDR3 DNA reads TGCGCCAGCAGCCCCGGGGGACTAGCGGGGGGCCTAACGTACAATGAGCAGTTCTTC.

The chain combines TRBV27 with TRBJ1-2; 11 bases fit TRBD1. With V trimmed by 4 bases and J by 5 bases, 3 bases remained unmatched. The CDR3 length is 14 residues. Germline CDR1 and CDR2: MNHEY and SMNVEV (reference sequence). The CDR3 is CASSSDRGLYGYTF. CDR3 DNA: TGTGCCAGCAGTTCGGACAGGGGGCTGTATGGCTACACCTTC.

The chain has TRBV7-2 and TRBJ1-5; 10 positions agree with TRBD1. The CDR3 is 15 amino acids. CDR1 is SGHTA, CDR2 FQGNSA, per germline. Unmatched junction bases numbered 6, after V lost 5 bases and J lost 5 bases. The CDR3 loop reads CASSPPGTGDQPQHF. The CDR3 DNA reads as TGTGCCAGCAGCCCGCCGGGGACAGGGGATCAGCCCCAGCATTTT.

This clonotype was counted between two and nine times. This sequence joins TRBV4-1 and TRBJ2-3; TRBD2 aligns across 10 bases. The CDR3 length is 16 residues. Germline trimming cut 0 bases from V and 4 bases from J; bases unmatched to any gene: 4. Looked up from germline, CDR1 is MGHRA and CDR2 is YSYEKL. The DNA for the CDR3 is TGCGCCAGCAGCCAAGAGCAGCGGGGGGGGTCAGATACGCAGTATTTT. Its protein is CASSQEQRGGSDTQYF.

The chain carries TRBV14 and TRBJ1-2; D gene unclear. This CDR3 region has 15 residues. The V and J ends lost 0 bases and 6 bases respectively, with 14 bases between them. Germline loops: CDR1 SGHDN, CDR2 FVKESK. The CDR3 is CASSQDVEQNNGYTF. CDR3 sequence (DNA): TGTGCCAGCAGCCAAGATGTTGAGCAGAACAATGGCTACACCTTC. Together with reference TRBV14 and TRBJ1-2, the CDR3 gives the full variable domain: EAGVTQFPSHSVIEKGQTVTLRCDPISGHDNLYWYRRVMGKEIKFLLHFVKESKQDESGMPNNRFLAERTGGTYSTLKVQPAELEDSGVYFCASSQDVEQNNGYTFGSGTRLTVV.

This chain joins TRBV14 and TRBJ1-1; 9 bases are a match to TRBD1. The V segment lost 2 bases and the J segment 4 bases; nucleotides outside the gene matches: 5. CDR1 and CDR2 (germline): SGHDN, FVKESK. This CDR3 is built from 15 residues. The CDR3 nucleotides read TGTGCCAGCAGCCAATCCGGACAGGGGATCACTGAAGCTTTCTTT. Its translation: CASSQSGQGITEAFF.

This sequence joins TRBV10-3 and TRBJ2-6; D unresolved. V gave up 6 bases and J gave up 0 bases, with 15 bases separating them. The germline CDR1 and CDR2 sequences are ENHRY and SYGVKD. The CDR3 consists of 17 residues. The CDR3 region has the DNA TGTGCCATCAGGCCGGGTAGGCAATTCTCTGGGGCCAACGTCCTGACTTTC. Translation: CAIRPGRQFSGANVLTF.

The V and J genes are TRBV2 and TRBJ1-5; a possible D gene is TRBD1 (6 bases). CDR1 is SNHLY, CDR2 FYNNEI, per germline. The CDR3 sequence is 17 residues long. V was trimmed by 6 bases and J by 2 bases, leaving 20 bases between them. The CDR3 DNA follows: TGTGCCAGCAGGTATGGACAGCGACCCTTGGGCAATCAGCCCCAGCATTTT. Translating gives CASRYGQRPLGNQPQHF.

This chain links TRBV6-5 with TRBJ2-3, with TRBD2 identical over 7 bases. CDR1 MNHEY and CDR2 SVGAGI come from the germline V gene. CDR3 length equals 12 residues. The trim removed 0 bases at V and 10 bases at J, leaving 1 base unmatched. Written as DNA, the CDR3 is TGTGCCAGCAGTTACTCGGGGAGGGCGCAGTATTTT. Protein sequence: CASSYSGRAQYF.

This clonotype has just a few counts. The chain has TRBV5-6 and TRBJ1-5; no clear D gene. Looked up from germline, CDR1 is SGHDT and CDR2 is YYEEEE. The CDR3 extends over 14 amino acids. Trimming took 2 bases from V and 6 from J, leaving 12 bases between them. Here the CDR3 reads CASSLRTWGQPQHF. CDR3 sequence (DNA): TGTGCCAGCAGCTTACGTACATGGGGTCAGCCCCAGCATTTT.

This clonotype showed up just a few times. The rearrangement uses TRBV12-5 and TRBJ1-6, with TRBD1 matching 7 bases. The CDR3 length is 14 residues. In germline, CDR1 is LGHNT, CDR2 FRNRAP. Trimming cost V 7 bases and J 6 bases; bases outside gene matches: 6. CDR3 residues: CASAQGQINSPLHF. The CDR3 nucleotides are TGTGCTAGTGCCCAGGGACAGATTAATTCACCCCTCCACTTT.

V usage is TRBV12-3 or TRBV12-4 and J usage is TRBJ2-7; possible D gene TRBD1, 5 bases. The CDR3 is made up of 15 amino acids. V gave up 6 bases and J gave up 2 bases, with 17 bases separating them. The CDR3 DNA sequence: TGTGCCAGCAGCCTCCTCGGTCCAGGGACCTACGAGCAGTACTTC. This translates into CASSLLGPGTYEQYF.

This clonotype was counted ten times or more. This sequence joins TRBV20-1 and TRBJ1-1; D uncertain. CDR3 size: 13 residues. Looked up from germline, CDR1 is DFQATT and CDR2 is SNEGSKA (reference sequence). V shed 3 bases and J shed 3 bases, with 11 bases lying between them. The CDR3 coding sequence is TGCAGTGCTAGTGAAGAGGGAGACACTGAAGCTTTCTTT. Amino acids: CSASEEGDTEAFF.

This clonotype was seen a handful of times. This sequence joins TRBV12-3 or TRBV12-4 and TRBJ1-3; TRBD1 matches at 8 bases. This CDR3 has 14 residues. Trimming cost V 2 bases and J 6 bases; bases outside gene matches: 3. The DNA of the CDR3 is TGTGCCAGCAGTTTAAGACAGGGGCCAAACACCATATATTTT. Amino acids: CASSLRQGPNTIYF.

This clonotype was observed many times. CDR3 sequence: CASSLRRDHLEQYF. The CDR3 nucleotides read TGTGCCAGCAGTTTACGGCGGGACCACCTCGAGCAGTACTTC. J is TRBJ2-7 and V is TRBV12-3 or TRBV12-4; tentative D call: TRBD2 (6 bases). The CDR3 is made up of 14 amino acids. The V end lost 2 bases, the J end lost 6 bases, and 14 bases lay between the germline ends.

A few counts support this clonotype. The J gene is TRBJ1-1, the V gene TRBV2; no clear D gene. CDR3 length: 12 amino acids. Trimming pared 8 bases from V and 8 bases from J, leaving 15 bases between. The germline V gene encodes CDR1 SNHLY and CDR2 FYNNEI. This CDR3 reads CASAWTANEAFF. In nucleotides, the CDR3 is TGTGCCAGCGCCTGGACTGCGAACGAAGCTTTCTTT.

The chain combines TRBV3-1 with TRBJ2-1; 10 nucleotides line up with TRBD1. Germline CDR1 reads LGHDT; CDR2 reads YNNKEL (reference sequence). The CDR3 length is 16 residues. Germline trimming cut 2 bases from V and 4 bases from J; bases unmatched to any gene: 5. CDR3 protein: CASSQPGTGVYNEQFF. The CDR3 region has the DNA TGTGCCAGCAGCCAACCTGGGACAGGGGTATACAATGAGCAGTTCTTC.

The chain couples TRBV30 to TRBJ2-6; D is undetermined. Between the trimmed V and J ends, which lost 1 base and 2 bases, there was a span of 6 bases. The CDR3 consists of 14 residues. CDR1 and CDR2 from the germline V gene are GTSNPN and SVGIG (reference sequence). DNA of the CDR3: TGTGCCTGGAGTGATGGCACTGGGGCCAACGTCCTGACTTTC. Its translation is CAWSDGTGANVLTF.

This chain joins TRBV2 and TRBJ2-3; 12 bases map to TRBD2. V lost 7 bases to trimming and J lost 7 bases; unmatched junction nucleotides: 9. The length of the CDR3 is 15 residues. CDR1 and CDR2 (germline): SNHLY, FYNNEI. This CDR3 is CASTPSGGARYTQYF. In DNA form, the CDR3 reads TGTGCCAGCACTCCTAGCGGGGGGGCCCGATATACGCAGTATTTT.

In this sample, this clonotype turned up a few times. The CDR3 DNA reads TGTGCCAGCAGCTTAGGGGCAAAACACAATCAGCCCCAGCATTTT. As protein: CASSLGAKHNQPQHF. This chain uses TRBV7-2 with TRBJ1-5; D is unresolved. V was shortened by 1 base and J by 3 bases, with 10 bases between the two germline ends. Germline values: CDR1 SGHTA, CDR2 FQGNSA. The CDR3 is made up of 15 amino acids.

The table lists this clonotype with a few counts. The gene calls are TRBV6-4 and TRBJ2-1; 14 nucleotides align to TRBD2. Germline CDR1 reads MRHNA; CDR2 reads SNTAGT. V lost 2 bases to trimming and J lost 4 bases; unmatched junction nucleotides: 7. The CDR3 is 18 amino acids. DNA of the CDR3: TGTGCCAGCAGTGACACGGGACTAGCGGGAGTGGTTTACAATGAGCAGTTCTTC. Protein: CASSDTGLAGVVYNEQFF.

This chain joins TRBV7-6 and TRBJ2-3, with D hard to call. This CDR3 comprises 12 residues. From germline, CDR1 is SGHVS and CDR2 FNYEAQ. Trimming cost V 5 bases and J 6 bases, with 9 bases left between them. This chain's CDR3 is CASSPTCDTQYF. CDR3 nucleotides: TGTGCCAGCAGCCCAACCTGCGATACGCAGTATTTT.

The chain has TRBV29-1 and TRBJ2-5; TRBD2 aligns across 10 bases. J gave up 5 bases and V 0 bases, and 6 bases lay outside the gene matches. CDR1 and CDR2 from the germline V gene are SQVTM and ANQGSEA. There are 15 residues in the CDR3. CDR3 loop: CSVEDRSGGLETQYF. The CDR3 DNA sequence: TGCAGCGTTGAAGATCGTAGCGGGGGGCTCGAGACCCAGTACTTC.

Many counts were recorded for this clonotype. The rearrangement links TRBV4-2 to TRBJ2-7; the match to TRBD2 covers 10 bases. The CDR3 has 15 amino acids. Germline values: CDR1 LGHNA, CDR2 YNFKEQ. Trimming cost V 1 base and J 3 bases; bases outside gene matches: 3. CDR3 bases: TGTGCCAGCAGCCAAGTTACTAGCGGGAACTACGAGCAGTACTTC. As protein: CASSQVTSGNYEQYF.

This clonotype was seen ten or more times. V and J are TRBV5-1 and TRBJ2-1, with D unclear. The CDR3 runs to 12 residues. V lost 1 base to trimming and J lost 12 bases, with 11 bases between them. CDR1 is SGHRS and CDR2 is YFSETQ in the germline V gene. As DNA, the CDR3 is TGCGCCAGCAGCTTGACGGGCCTGGGGCAGTTCTTC. Amino acids: CASSLTGLGQFF.

This clonotype has a single count. The rearrangement uses TRBV14 and TRBJ1-1; D may be TRBD1 (5 bases). Germline V lookup: CDR1 SGHDN, CDR2 FVKESK. This CDR3 has 15 residues. V lost 6 bases, J lost 4 bases, and 18 bases lay in between. The CDR3: CASSQHPLGGTEAFF. In DNA form, the CDR3 reads TGTGCCAGCAGTCAACATCCCTTGGGGGGCACTGAAGCTTTCTTT.